These 4 T cell receptor beta chains originate from one sample sequenced in a study of control samples from healthy donors and cancer patients (dated by TCRdb to 2019 to 2021). Library creation used the immunoSEQ multiplex PCR assay. TCRdb limited this immuneACCESS table to in-frame rearrangements with V and J called. A share of clones is missing; checked studies link under half to unresolved V genes, and the rest is unexplained. This sample lists roughly 95,000 clones; over 85% were detected once. The ten largest clones add up to under 4% of the sample. Sequencing was performed on blood. The receptors stem from a human donor in good health. The donor label of this sample is uncertain.

The chain carries TRBV6-1 and TRBJ2-1; 11 nucleotides align to TRBD2. The ends lost 3 bases at V and 10 bases at J; junction bases unmatched: 8. Germline V CDR1 and CDR2: MNHNS, SASEGT. This CDR3 contains 15 residues. The CDR3 region has the DNA TGTGCCAGCAGTGATAGCGGGGGGGCCCGGGGAGAGCAGTTCTTC. Protein: CASSDSGGARGEQFF.

This chain connects TRBV19 to TRBJ1-5; D perhaps matches TRBD1 (5 bases). The CDR3 covers 15 residues. Germline loops: CDR1 LNHDA, CDR2 SQIVND (reference sequence). Trimming shortened V by 3 bases and J by 4 bases, and 13 bases separated the two germline ends. CDR3 nucleotide sequence: TGTGCCAGTAGTATGGGGGGAAACCTTAATCAGCCCCAGCATTTT. Translating it yields CASSMGGNLNQPQHF.

This clone has only one observation. The rearrangement joins TRBV12-3 or TRBV12-4 to TRBJ2-2; no clear D gene. V was shortened by 6 bases and J by 5 bases, with 10 bases between the two germline ends. The CDR3 has 13 amino acids. CDR3: CASSQATTGELFF. DNA of the CDR3: TGTGCCAGCAGCCAGGCGACAACCGGGGAGCTGTTTTTT.

This clone appeared a few times. This chain joins TRBV25-1 and TRBJ2-5; weak D call: TRBD1 (6 bases). V shed 4 bases and J shed 0 bases, with 12 bases lying between them. CDR1 and CDR2 from the germline V gene are MGHDK and SYGVNS. This CDR3 is 15 amino acids long. The CDR3 nucleotides are TGTGCCAGCAGTGGCGCCGGGACACACCAAGAGACCCAGTACTTC. Protein: CASSGAGTHQETQYF.